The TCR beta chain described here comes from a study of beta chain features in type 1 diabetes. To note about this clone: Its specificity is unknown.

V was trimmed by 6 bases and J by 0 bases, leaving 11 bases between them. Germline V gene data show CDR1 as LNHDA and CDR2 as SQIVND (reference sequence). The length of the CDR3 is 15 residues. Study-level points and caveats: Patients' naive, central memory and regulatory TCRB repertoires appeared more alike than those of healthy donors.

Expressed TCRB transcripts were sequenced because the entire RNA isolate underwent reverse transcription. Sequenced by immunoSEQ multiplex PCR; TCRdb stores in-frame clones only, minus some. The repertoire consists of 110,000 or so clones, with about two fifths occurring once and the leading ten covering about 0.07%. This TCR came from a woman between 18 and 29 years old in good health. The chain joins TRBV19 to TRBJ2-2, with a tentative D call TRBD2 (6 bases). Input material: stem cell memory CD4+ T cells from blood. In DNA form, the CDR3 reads TGTGCCAGTAGAATTGGCGGGGCGAACACCGGGGAGCTGTTTTTT. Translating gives CASRIGGANTGELFF. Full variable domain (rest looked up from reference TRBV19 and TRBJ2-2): DGGITQSPKYLFRKEGQNVTLSCEQNLNHDAMYWYRQDPGQGLRLIYYSQIVNDFQKGDIAEGYSVSREKKESFPLTVTSAQKNPTAFYLCASRIGGANTGELFFGEGSRLTVL.